A selection of T cell receptor beta chains follows, all from one sample in a study of glioma-infiltrating T cells. A single record per CDR3 protein comes from TCRdb applying MiXCR to the multiplex PCR reads. This table has about 140,000 distinct CDR3 sequences, about two fifths appearing once. The sequencing input was glioma tissue, nonneoplastic brain tissue, or PBMCs (not recorded which). The receptors derive from a human donor with low-grade glioma or glioblastoma, undergoing nonglioma brain surgery, or in good health (not recorded which). Each CDR3 is given with its conserved first and last residue. D genes are given only for firm matches. The size of a clone is reported for some rows only, either as once, few or many, or as a class for expanded clones.

d_gene	v_gene	abundance	j_gene	CDR3aa	CDR3nt
-	TRBV7-9	once	TRBJ2-7	CASSHSVLRNEQYF	TGTGCCAGCAGCCATAGCGTTCTAAGGAATGAGCAGTACTTC
-	TRBV3-1	-	TRBJ2-7	CASSQEALSYEQYF	TGTGCCAGCAGCCAAGAGGCTTTGTCCTACGAGCAGTACTTC
-	TRBV5-8	few	TRBJ1-5	CASSLVVFPQPQHF	TGTGCCAGCAGCTTGGTAGTGTTCCCTCAGCCCCAGCATTTT
TRBD1	TRBV6-2/TRBV6-3	-	TRBJ2-1	CASSYRDRGAWEQFF	TGTGCCAGCAGTTACCGGGACAGGGGAGCTTGGGAGCAGTTCTTC
-	TRBV5-8	-	TRBJ1-5	CASSLVLTSNQPQHF	TGTGCCAGCAGCTTGGTGTTAACTAGCAATCAGCCCCAGCATTTT
-	TRBV6-2/TRBV6-3	-	TRBJ1-3	CASGEGPGNTIYF	TGTGCCAGCGGAGAGGGGCCTGGAAACACCATATATTTT
-	TRBV20-1	-	TRBJ1-5	CSAREGGRNQTQHF	TGCAGTGCTAGGGAGGGGGGGAGAAATCAGACCCAGCATTTT
TRBD1	TRBV27	-	TRBJ2-2	CASRRDRVAGELFF	TGTGCCAGCAGACGGGACAGGGTTGCCGGGGAGCTGTTTTTT
TRBD1	TRBV7-2	-	TRBJ2-7	CARSPRQGNYEQYF	TGTGCCCGCAGCCCCCGACAGGGAAACTACGAGCAGTACTTC
-	TRBV7-2	few	TRBJ2-5	CASSLSISRGQETQYF	TGTGCCAGCAGCTTAAGTATTAGCAGGGGCCAAGAGACCCAGTACTTC
TRBD2	TRBV28	few	TRBJ2-3	CASSFGGLAGEDTQYF	TGTGCCAGCAGTTTCGGAGGACTAGCGGGAGAAGATACGCAGTATTTT
-	TRBV6-6	few	TRBJ1-5	CASSYSISGMARNQPQHF	TGTGCCAGCAGTTACTCGATTTCGGGAATGGCAAGGAATCAGCCCCAGCATTTT
-	TRBV18	-	TRBJ2-5	CASSFIPQETQYF	TGTGCCAGCTCATTCATCCCCCAAGAGACCCAGTACTTC
-	TRBV6-2/TRBV6-3	-	TRBJ2-7	CASSLQPEADEQYF	TGTGCCAGCAGTTTACAGCCGGAGGCCGACGAGCAGTACTTC
TRBD1	TRBV20-1	-	TRBJ1-5	CSAVPGTGYDQPQHF	TGCAGTGCCGTACCCGGGACAGGGTACGATCAGCCCCAGCATTTT
-	TRBV6-5	-	TRBJ2-7	CASSYSQRGSYEQYF	TGTGCCAGCAGTTACTCGCAGCGAGGGTCGTACGAGCAGTACTTC
-	TRBV28	few	TRBJ2-7	CASSLVGNAYEQYF	TGTGCCAGCAGTTTAGTTGGGAATGCCTACGAGCAGTACTTC
-	TRBV2	-	TRBJ1-6	CASSEALGGSPLHF	TGTGCCAGCAGTGAAGCTCTCGGTGGTTCACCCCTCCACTTT
-	TRBV6-1	few	TRBJ1-1	CATTPSSNTEAFF	TGTGCCACCACCCCCAGTTCGAACACTGAAGCTTTCTTT
-	TRBV19	-	TRBJ1-2	CASTQTGQDYGYTF	TGTGCCAGTACTCAAACCGGGCAGGACTATGGCTACACCTTC
-	TRBV4-1	-	TRBJ1-1	CASSQETGNTEAFF	TGCGCCAGCAGCCAAGAGACCGGGAACACTGAAGCTTTCTTT
-	TRBV2	few	TRBJ1-1	CATVGGMNTEAFF	TGTGCCACCGTGGGGGGCATGAACACTGAAGCTTTCTTT
-	TRBV4-1	few	TRBJ1-1	CASSQDRGTGEAFF	TGCGCCAGCAGCCAAGATCGGGGCACGGGAGAAGCTTTCTTT
TRBD2	TRBV27	few	TRBJ2-7	CASSLSASGRLHEQYF	TGTGCCAGCAGTTTATCGGCAAGCGGGAGGCTTCACGAGCAGTACTTC
-	TRBV12-3/TRBV12-4	-	TRBJ1-1	CASTLGGVTEAFF	TGTGCCAGCACCCTTGGGGGGGTGACTGAAGCTTTCTTT
TRBD2	TRBV19	-	TRBJ2-3	CASSTLPRAGSLTDTQYF	TGTGCCAGTAGTACCCTCCCCCGAGCGGGGAGCCTCACAGATACGCAGTATTTT
-	TRBV20-1	-	TRBJ1-6	CSARGAAWDSPLHF	TGCAGTGCTAGGGGCGCAGCCTGGGATTCACCCCTCCACTTT
TRBD1	TRBV15	few	TRBJ1-2	CATSKDRDYGYTF	TGTGCCACCAGCAAGGACAGGGACTATGGCTACACCTTC
-	TRBV7-2	-	TRBJ2-5	CASSKAGWGETQYF	TGTGCCAGCAGCAAGGCGGGCTGGGGGGAGACCCAGTACTTC
-	TRBV19	-	TRBJ1-5	CASSIVENQPQHF	TGTGCCAGTAGTATAGTGGAGAATCAGCCCCAGCATTTT
-	TRBV28	-	TRBJ1-2	CASSPRPFYYGYTF	TGTGCCAGCAGCCCTAGACCGTTCTACTATGGCTACACCTTC
TRBD1	TRBV6-2/TRBV6-3	few	TRBJ2-7	CASSSRPDRGQYF	TGTGCCAGCAGTTCACGCCCGGACAGGGGGCAGTACTTC
TRBD2	TRBV20-1	-	TRBJ2-1	CSARDLPGRGGYNEQFF	TGCAGTGCTAGAGATCTTCCAGGGCGGGGGGGATATAATGAGCAGTTCTTC
TRBD1	TRBV7-8	few	TRBJ1-2	CASSLAGTENYGYTF	TGTGCCAGCAGCTTAGCAGGGACAGAGAACTATGGCTACACCTTC
-	TRBV20-1	few	TRBJ1-2	CSARVSGEPNYGYTF	TGCAGTGCTAGAGTTTCCGGGGAACCGAACTATGGCTACACCTTC
-	TRBV11-2	few	TRBJ2-7	CASSLMLGRNEQYF	TGTGCCAGCAGCTTAATGTTAGGCAGAAACGAGCAGTACTTC
-	TRBV6-2/TRBV6-3	-	TRBJ2-5	CASRRTGRETQYF	TGTGCCAGCAGAAGAACAGGGAGAGAGACCCAGTACTTC
-	TRBV6-1	few	TRBJ2-1	CASSWGRGGLGEQFF	TGTGCCAGCAGTTGGGGCAGGGGAGGTTTAGGTGAGCAGTTCTTC
TRBD1	TRBV6-1	-	TRBJ2-1	CASSRTGEHNEQFF	TGTGCCAGCAGTAGGACAGGGGAACACAATGAGCAGTTCTTC
-	TRBV10-3	-	TRBJ1-1	CASLDRTLDEAFF	TGTGCCAGCCTAGACAGGACCCTCGATGAAGCTTTCTTT
-	TRBV6-1	many	TRBJ1-5	CASSPGGPQPQHF	TGTGCCAGCAGTCCCGGGGGGCCTCAGCCCCAGCATTTT
-	TRBV24-1	few	TRBJ2-1	CATSGPGLSSYNEQFF	TGTGCCACCAGTGGGCCCGGACTTAGCTCCTACAATGAGCAGTTCTTC
TRBD1	TRBV6-1	few	TRBJ2-3	CASRRTGFGTDTQYF	TGTGCCAGCCGAAGGACAGGGTTTGGAACAGATACGCAGTATTTT